This is a list of T cell receptor beta chains from one sample in a study of T cells after yellow fever vaccination. Using its own MiXCR run on the 5' RACE reads, TCRdb lists one record per CDR3 protein. The table has approximately 250,000 distinct CDR3 sequences, roughly 4% seen once. The sequencing here drew on PBMCs, taken 15 days after the yellow fever booster vaccination. These receptors were obtained from a man younger than 30 who received the YFV17D yellow fever vaccine. Each CDR3 is given with its conserved first and last residue. D genes are given only for firm matches. Not all rows give a size; the values are once, few, many and, for expanded clones, a class.

clone_size: many; v_call: TRBV20-1; j_call: TRBJ2-5; d_call: NA; cdr3_aa: CSASYRGLKTQYF; cdr3_nt: TGCAGTGCTTCGTACCGGGGGCTGAAGACCCAGTACTTC
clone_size: many; v_call: TRBV12-3/TRBV12-4; j_call: TRBJ1-6; d_call: TRBD1; cdr3_aa: CASSPQGGAISPLHF; cdr3_nt: TGTGCCAGCAGTCCCCAAGGGGGCGCAATTTCACCCCTCCACTTT
clone_size: many; v_call: TRBV6-5; j_call: TRBJ1-5; d_call: TRBD1; cdr3_aa: CASSYRGDSEPQHF; cdr3_nt: TGTGCCAGCAGTTACCGAGGGGACAGCGAGCCCCAGCATTTT
clone_size: many; v_call: TRBV6-6; j_call: TRBJ1-6; d_call: NA; cdr3_aa: CASSDPGEGYSPLHF; cdr3_nt: TGTGCCAGCAGTGATCCGGGAGAGGGGTATTCACCCCTCCACTTT
clone_size: many; v_call: TRBV4-3; j_call: TRBJ1-1; d_call: NA; cdr3_aa: CASSQGRGFMNTEAFF; cdr3_nt: TGCGCCAGCAGCCAAGGTCGCGGTTTTATGAACACTGAAGCTTTCTTT
clone_size: many; v_call: TRBV9; j_call: TRBJ2-1; d_call: NA; cdr3_aa: CASNPDPNNEQFF; cdr3_nt: TGTGCCAGCAACCCTGACCCGAACAATGAGCAGTTCTTC
clone_size: many; v_call: TRBV6-2/TRBV6-3; j_call: TRBJ2-1; d_call: TRBD2; cdr3_aa: CAKTSGGISYNEQFF; cdr3_nt: TGTGCCAAGACTAGCGGGGGTATCTCCTACAATGAGCAGTTCTTC
clone_size: many; v_call: TRBV5-6; j_call: TRBJ2-3; d_call: NA; cdr3_aa: CASSWARTDTQYF; cdr3_nt: TGTGCCAGCAGCTGGGCCCGCACAGATACGCAGTATTTT
clone_size: many; v_call: TRBV7-9; j_call: TRBJ2-2; d_call: NA; cdr3_aa: CASSPPTGLTGELFF; cdr3_nt: TGTGCCAGCAGCCCCCCGACGGGGCTTACCGGGGAGCTGTTTTTT
clone_size: many; v_call: TRBV11-2; j_call: TRBJ2-1; d_call: NA; cdr3_aa: CASSHDNEQFF; cdr3_nt: TGTGCCAGCAGTCACGACAATGAGCAGTTCTTC
clone_size: many; v_call: TRBV7-3; j_call: TRBJ2-1; d_call: TRBD1; cdr3_aa: CASSLWGQGIVRNEQFF; cdr3_nt: TGTGCCAGCAGCTTGTGGGGACAGGGTATAGTCAGGAATGAGCAGTTCTTC
clone_size: many; v_call: TRBV20-1; j_call: TRBJ2-2; d_call: TRBD2; cdr3_aa: CSAREDSGWTGELFF; cdr3_nt: TGCAGTGCTAGAGAAGATAGCGGGTGGACCGGGGAGCTGTTTTTT
clone_size: few; v_call: TRBV12-3/TRBV12-4; j_call: TRBJ1-4; d_call: NA; cdr3_aa: CASSVNGEKLFF; cdr3_nt: TGTGCCAGCAGTGTAAACGGTGAAAAACTGTTTTTT
clone_size: many; v_call: TRBV12-3/TRBV12-4; j_call: TRBJ1-5; d_call: NA; cdr3_aa: CASSPGAGSNQPQHF; cdr3_nt: TGTGCCAGCAGCCCCGGGGCAGGCAGCAATCAGCCCCAGCATTTT
clone_size: many; v_call: TRBV5-1; j_call: TRBJ1-6; d_call: NA; cdr3_aa: CASSERGTGQDNSPLHF; cdr3_nt: TGCGCCAGCAGCGAGAGGGGTACAGGGCAAGATAATTCACCCCTCCACTTT
clone_size: many; v_call: TRBV23-1; j_call: TRBJ2-7; d_call: TRBD1; cdr3_aa: CASSHQTGTGSSYEQYF; cdr3_nt: TGCGCCAGCAGTCATCAGACCGGGACAGGGTCCTCCTACGAGCAGTACTTC
clone_size: many; v_call: TRBV20-1; j_call: TRBJ2-3; d_call: NA; cdr3_aa: CSAREWGGSTDTQYF; cdr3_nt: TGCAGTGCTAGAGAGTGGGGCGGGAGCACAGATACGCAGTATTTT
clone_size: many; v_call: TRBV5-1; j_call: TRBJ2-3; d_call: NA; cdr3_aa: CASSLASSTDTQYF; cdr3_nt: TGTGCCAGCAGTCTAGCGTCTAGCACAGATACGCAGTATTTT
clone_size: many; v_call: TRBV7-9; j_call: TRBJ1-1; d_call: NA; cdr3_aa: CASSFGPMNTEAFF; cdr3_nt: TGTGCCAGCAGCTTTGGACCCATGAACACTGAAGCTTTCTTT
clone_size: many; v_call: TRBV29-1; j_call: TRBJ1-1; d_call: NA; cdr3_aa: CSVIPQNTEAFF; cdr3_nt: TGCAGCGTTATTCCACAGAACACTGAAGCTTTCTTT
clone_size: many; v_call: TRBV29-1; j_call: TRBJ1-2; d_call: NA; cdr3_aa: CSVESGGGGYTF; cdr3_nt: TGCAGCGTTGAAAGCGGGGGCGGTGGCTACACCTTC
clone_size: NA; v_call: TRBV14; j_call: TRBJ2-1; d_call: TRBD1; cdr3_aa: CASSRQADSLSGGEQFF; cdr3_nt: TGTGCCAGCAGCCGCCAAGCCGACAGTCTATCAGGGGGTGAGCAGTTCTTC
clone_size: many; v_call: TRBV18; j_call: TRBJ2-5; d_call: NA; cdr3_aa: CASSRMERQETQYF; cdr3_nt: TGTGCCAGCTCACGGATGGAGAGACAAGAGACCCAGTACTTC
clone_size: NA; v_call: TRBV7-9; j_call: TRBJ1-5; d_call: TRBD1; cdr3_aa: CASSRGQGENQPQHF; cdr3_nt: TGTGCCAGCAGCCGCGGACAGGGAGAGAATCAGCCCCAGCATTTT
clone_size: NA; v_call: TRBV5-1; j_call: TRBJ2-6; d_call: NA; cdr3_aa: CASSVGDGIRSGANVLTF; cdr3_nt: TGCGCCAGCAGTGTAGGGGACGGAATCCGCTCTGGGGCCAACGTCCTGACTTTC
clone_size: many; v_call: TRBV6-6; j_call: TRBJ1-5; d_call: NA; cdr3_aa: CASKPNRASGQPQHF; cdr3_nt: TGTGCCAGCAAACCAAACAGGGCAAGCGGTCAGCCCCAGCATTTT
clone_size: many; v_call: TRBV5-1; j_call: TRBJ2-3; d_call: NA; cdr3_aa: CASSLVGGPTDTQYF; cdr3_nt: TGCGCCAGCAGCTTGGTTGGGGGGCCCACAGATACGCAGTATTTT
clone_size: many; v_call: TRBV5-1; j_call: TRBJ2-3; d_call: NA; cdr3_aa: CASSSGVWGRGDTQYF; cdr3_nt: TGCGCCAGCAGCTCCGGCGTGTGGGGGAGAGGAGATACGCAGTATTTT
clone_size: many; v_call: TRBV6-5; j_call: TRBJ1-1; d_call: NA; cdr3_aa: CASSYGRGANTEAFF; cdr3_nt: TGTGCCAGCAGCTACGGTAGGGGCGCGAACACTGAAGCTTTCTTT
clone_size: many; v_call: TRBV5-5; j_call: TRBJ2-3; d_call: NA; cdr3_aa: CASSTRGNVADTQYF; cdr3_nt: TGTGCCAGCAGCACCAGGGGTAACGTTGCAGATACGCAGTATTTT
clone_size: many; v_call: TRBV7-9; j_call: TRBJ1-2; d_call: TRBD1; cdr3_aa: CASSSGTGFWSGYTF; cdr3_nt: TGTGCCAGCAGCTCCGGGACAGGGTTCTGGAGTGGCTACACCTTC
clone_size: NA; v_call: TRBV10-3; j_call: TRBJ2-5; d_call: TRBD2; cdr3_aa: CAIRGDDQETQYF; cdr3_nt: TGTGCCATCCGGGGGGATGACCAAGAGACCCAGTACTTC
clone_size: many; v_call: TRBV5-1; j_call: TRBJ2-7; d_call: TRBD1; cdr3_aa: CASSHHRDRRDEQYF; cdr3_nt: TGCGCCAGCAGCCACCACCGGGACAGGCGGGACGAGCAGTACTTC
clone_size: many; v_call: TRBV12-3/TRBV12-4; j_call: TRBJ1-4; d_call: NA; cdr3_aa: CASSRDRRSEKLFF; cdr3_nt: TGTGCCAGCAGTAGAGACAGACGGAGCGAAAAACTGTTTTTT
clone_size: many; v_call: TRBV20-1; j_call: TRBJ1-1; d_call: NA; cdr3_aa: CSAVGASTMNTEAFF; cdr3_nt: TGCAGTGCTGTCGGCGCCTCCACTATGAACACTGAAGCTTTCTTT
clone_size: many; v_call: TRBV12-3/TRBV12-4; j_call: TRBJ2-1; d_call: TRBD2; cdr3_aa: CASSSPGTSGGVQFF; cdr3_nt: TGTGCCAGCAGCTCTCCAGGGACTAGCGGGGGGGTGCAGTTCTTC
clone_size: many; v_call: TRBV5-1; j_call: TRBJ2-3; d_call: TRBD2; cdr3_aa: CASSPLAGISDTQYF; cdr3_nt: TGCGCCAGCAGTCCACTAGCGGGGATCTCAGATACGCAGTATTTT
clone_size: many; v_call: TRBV4-1; j_call: TRBJ2-1; d_call: NA; cdr3_aa: CASSQDGQKQFF; cdr3_nt: TGCGCCAGCAGCCAAGATGGTCAGAAGCAGTTCTTC
clone_size: many; v_call: TRBV20-1; j_call: TRBJ1-2; d_call: NA; cdr3_aa: CSASLGIRDGYTF; cdr3_nt: TGCAGTGCTAGTCTGGGGATCCGGGATGGCTACACCTTC
clone_size: NA; v_call: TRBV5-4; j_call: TRBJ2-4; d_call: NA; cdr3_aa: CASSLQGGFKNIQYF; cdr3_nt: TGTGCCAGCAGCTTGCAGGGAGGATTCAAAAACATTCAGTACTTC
clone_size: NA; v_call: TRBV5-1; j_call: TRBJ1-1; d_call: NA; cdr3_aa: CASRIVMNTEAFF; cdr3_nt: TGCGCCAGCAGGATCGTGATGAACACTGAAGCTTTCTTT
clone_size: many; v_call: TRBV12-3/TRBV12-4; j_call: TRBJ2-5; d_call: TRBD2; cdr3_aa: CASSFGGETQYF; cdr3_nt: TGTGCCAGCAGTTTCGGGGGGGAGACCCAGTACTTC
clone_size: many; v_call: TRBV6-5; j_call: TRBJ1-2; d_call: NA; cdr3_aa: CASSYSGQGSFYGYTF; cdr3_nt: TGTGCCAGCAGTTACTCGGGGCAGGGTAGTTTCTATGGCTACACCTTC
clone_size: many; v_call: TRBV9; j_call: TRBJ1-2; d_call: TRBD1; cdr3_aa: CASSPPGTGIYGYTF; cdr3_nt: TGTGCCAGCAGCCCGCCCGGGACAGGGATCTATGGCTACACCTTC
clone_size: many; v_call: TRBV6-5; j_call: TRBJ2-1; d_call: NA; cdr3_aa: CASSRDSPPYNEQFF; cdr3_nt: TGTGCCAGCTCTAGGGACTCCCCCCCCTACAATGAGCAGTTCTTC
clone_size: many; v_call: TRBV5-1; j_call: TRBJ2-2; d_call: TRBD1; cdr3_aa: CASSLTGGMGTGELFF; cdr3_nt: TGCGCCAGCAGCTTGACAGGGGGAATGGGAACCGGGGAGCTGTTTTTT
clone_size: many; v_call: TRBV19; j_call: TRBJ2-1; d_call: TRBD2; cdr3_aa: CASSMGSGGPLSQFF; cdr3_nt: TGTGCCAGTAGTATGGGAAGCGGGGGGCCGTTATCCCAGTTCTTC
clone_size: many; v_call: TRBV5-1; j_call: TRBJ2-2; d_call: TRBD1; cdr3_aa: CASSLWTGGNTGELFF; cdr3_nt: TGCGCCAGCAGCTTGTGGACAGGGGGGAACACCGGGGAGCTGTTTTTT
clone_size: few; v_call: TRBV10-2; j_call: TRBJ1-2; d_call: NA; cdr3_aa: CASRRTERQAVVGYTF; cdr3_nt: TGCGCCAGCCGACGCACCGAAAGACAGGCGGTGGTTGGCTACACCTTC
clone_size: few; v_call: TRBV11-3; j_call: TRBJ2-5; d_call: TRBD1; cdr3_aa: CASSQAGQGGETQYF; cdr3_nt: TGTGCCAGCAGCCAAGCCGGACAGGGAGGAGAGACCCAGTACTTC
clone_size: many; v_call: TRBV27; j_call: TRBJ1-2; d_call: NA; cdr3_aa: CASGLRRTLPGYTF; cdr3_nt: TGTGCCAGCGGATTAAGACGGACGTTACCTGGCTACACCTTC
clone_size: many; v_call: TRBV5-1; j_call: TRBJ2-1; d_call: TRBD2; cdr3_aa: CASSTESGGVYEQFF; cdr3_nt: TGCGCCAGCAGCACGGAAAGCGGGGGGGTCTATGAGCAGTTCTTC
clone_size: many; v_call: TRBV15; j_call: TRBJ2-3; d_call: TRBD2; cdr3_aa: CATSRDSGQTQYF; cdr3_nt: TGTGCCACCAGCAGGGATAGCGGGCAAACGCAGTATTTT
clone_size: many; v_call: TRBV7-2; j_call: TRBJ1-6; d_call: NA; cdr3_aa: CASTLSTGSYNSPLHF; cdr3_nt: TGTGCCAGCACCCTCTCTACGGGTTCCTATAATTCACCCCTCCACTTT
clone_size: many; v_call: TRBV7-2; j_call: TRBJ1-1; d_call: NA; cdr3_aa: CASSLRGAQVAFF; cdr3_nt: TGTGCCAGCAGCTTGAGGGGGGCGCAGGTAGCTTTCTTT